This T cell receptor (beta chain) is from a study of Ad26.COV2.S vaccination and SARS-CoV-2 variants. Background on the study: Donor joined the COV1001 Ad26.COV2.S trial arm. Once or twice, 56 days apart, Ad26.COV2.S was delivered intramuscularly.

Regarding treatment: roughly 18 received Ad26.COV2.S at low or high dose, single or two shots; roughly five received placebo; per-sample allocation not given. Following the first vaccine or placebo injection, samples were taken on day 63. The shot given was an Ad26 vector that makes Wuhan-strain SARS-CoV-2 spike. Profiled with immunoSEQ multiplex PCR; TCRdb holds only in-frame clones, not every one. The sample holds roughly 420,000 clones, roughly 90% seen once. The germline V gene has CDR1 SGHAT and CDR2 FQNNGV. V shed 5 bases and J 8 bases; nucleotides not matched to a gene: 9. The CDR3 has 15 amino acids.

This specimen consisted of peripheral blood, obtained in a trial of Ad26.COV2.S vaccine versus placebo. The chain couples TRBV11-2 to TRBJ1-2; 12 positions match TRBD1. The sequence was collected from a person aged 18-60 years who received the Ad26.COV2.S COVID-19 vaccine or a placebo. In DNA, the CDR3 is TGTGCCAGCAGCCAAGGGACAGGGGGCGGACAGGGCTACACCTTC. Translation gives CASSQGTGGGQGYTF.